One sample yielded the 6 T cell receptor beta chains listed below, sequenced in a study of beta chain bispecific antibodies for T cell cancers. Study results and caveats: The leukemia cells, rather than normal T cells, gave most of the targeted TRBV signal.

What these receptors recognize is not known. Either OKT3 anti-CD3 antibody or CD3/CD28 beads expanded T cells from blood mononuclear cells over roughly 3 days. TCRdb processed the 5' RACE reads anew with MiXCR; each CDR3 protein has one entry. The repertoire holds some 9,000 distinct CDR3 sequences, roughly 2.4% seen once, with roughly 70% in the top ten. Sequencing used T cells from a healthy donor cultured with Jurkat leukemia cells, obtained from a culture containing an anti-CD19 bispecific antibody. These receptors originate from a human donor in good health. Some clones in this sample may be carry-over from other donors' samples.

The chain joins TRBV7-9 to TRBJ1-2; D is unresolved. V was pared by 1 base and J by 4 bases, with 10 bases between. This CDR3 contains 14 residues. The germline CDR1 and CDR2 sequences are SEHNR and FQNEAQ (reference sequence). The CDR3 sequence is CASSLEEYAYGYTF. The DNA for the CDR3 is TGTGCCAGCAGCTTAGAGGAATACGCCTATGGCTACACCTTC.

In its sample, this clonotype ranks as medium-sized. V and J are TRBV7-8 and TRBJ1-1; D gene ambiguous. Trimming removed 5 bases at V and 1 base at J, with 2 bases between. The germline CDR1 and CDR2 sequences are SGHVS and FQNEAQ. CDR3 length: 11 residues. The CDR3 nucleotides are TGTGCCAGCAGCGAGAACACTGAAGCTTTCTTT. Protein: CASSENTEAFF.

This clonotype was seen at least ten times. V is TRBV29-1 and J is TRBJ2-7, with D hard to call. This CDR3 has 14 residues. Deletions cut 2 bases from V and 4 bases from J, with 15 bases between. Per germline, CDR1 SQVTM and CDR2 ANQGSEA. The CDR3 DNA is TGCAGCGTTGAAATGGTGAACTCCCGGTACGAGCAGTACTTC. Its translation: CSVEMVNSRYEQYF.

This clonotype appeared many times. The chain employs TRBV20-1 and TRBJ2-7; the match to TRBD2 covers 7 bases. This CDR3 contains 14 residues. Trimming at V came to 4 bases and at J to 2 bases, leaving 8 bases not matched to a gene. Looked up from germline, CDR1 is DFQATT and CDR2 is SNEGSKA (reference sequence). Written as DNA, the CDR3 is TGCAGTGCTAAAAAGCGGGGAATTACCTACGAGCAGTACTTC. It encodes CSAKKRGITYEQYF.

Ten or more counts support this clonotype. The chain has TRBV5-1 and TRBJ1-5; D might be TRBD1 (6 bases). This CDR3 spans 14 amino acids. Germline loops: CDR1 SGHRS, CDR2 YFSETQ. Trimming left V 4 bases short and J 4 bases short, with 12 bases between. CDR3 amino acids: CASSPDGQNQPQHF. The CDR3 DNA sequence: TGCGCCAGCAGCCCCGACGGACAGAATCAGCCCCAGCATTTT.

This clonotype was observed at least ten times. The V call is TRBV11-2, the J call TRBJ2-2; D remains unclear. This CDR3 comprises 15 residues. V gave up 1 base and J gave up 3 bases, with 9 bases separating them. The germline V gene encodes CDR1 SGHAT and CDR2 FQNNGV. In DNA form, the CDR3 reads TGTGCCAGCAGCTTAGTAAGCACCTACACCGGGGAGCTGTTTTTT. Translation: CASSLVSTYTGELFF.